Given below is one TCR beta chain in context. The target of this receptor is not known. One end of the junction fails to match germline, which may point to a read error. The data derive from a study of cytomegalovirus exposure and HLA in healthy donors (dated by TCRdb to 2015 to 2018). The study in broad terms: An earlier analysis of approximately 550 of the donors reported 250 to 300 Gb of sequence data and 117 million unique TCR beta sequences from about 179 million T cells. Approximately 310 gigabases of sequencing data and around 80 million unique TCR sequences made up an early release that covered approximately 700 HLA-typed donors. Among the roughly 390 genotyped donors, around 81% belonged to the genetic ancestry cluster associated with self-reported Caucasian donors. The study aimed to test whether signatures of past pathogen exposure could be identified by cataloging public T cell receptors. The study used immunosequencing to profile the T cell repertoires of approximately 630 subjects and linked those repertoires to cytomegalovirus serostatus. Along with the approximately 650-subject first cohort, a separate validation cohort of over a hundred different subjects was used. High-throughput TCR immunosequencing, statistical association of individual TCRs with disease status, and machine learning were combined to predict cytomegalovirus infection status. To study patterns of TCR occurrence, a later analysis re-analyzed previously published TCR beta repertoires from 700 or so donors and added high-resolution HLA genotyping. The later analysis used no new phenotypic data to find candidate immune exposures, relying instead on TCR beta sequences and their occurrence across donors. To decide whether each TCR beta V gene segment behaved as functional or pseudogenic, an earlier analysis of 587 of the donors relied on high-throughput TCR beta sequencing. Donor age, sex, ethnicity and CMV serostatus were collected together with the repertoire data. A later genetic analysis used genome-wide SNP genotypes for about 55% of the 666 donors, treating that subset as a discovery cohort. Every discovery cohort repertoire had been produced on one sequencing platform. Both class I and class II loci were covered by HLA typing, at four-digit resolution. Typing coverage varied by locus: 629-630 donors for A, B, C, DRB1 and DQB1; 522 for DQA1; about 570 for DPA1; about 450 for DPB1. Four or five DR-DQ haplotypes were treated as single units for association and clustering because of strong linkage in the cohort. Among about 400 genotyped donors of the cohort, an average of roughly 230,000 unique TCR beta nucleotide sequences was sequenced per donor, of which about 18% were non-productive.

What the research found in general, with its limitations: Only TCR beta chains were sequenced in this cohort, and the absence of alpha or paired-chain data limited detectable features. An earlier analysis of some 560 of the donors showed that most TCR beta V segments appeared in productive rearrangements either about 90% or about 30% of the time, which broadly matched IMGT annotations. Most TCR sequences were seen in very few donors, while some public TCRs were found in many individuals. A later genetic analysis reported fewer N-insertions in productive TCRs among donors in an Asian-associated ancestry cluster than the roughly 720-donor mean. When HLA alleles, especially DR and DQ, strongly co-occurred, TCR associations were difficult to assign to individual alleles. A few of the identified cytomegalovirus-associated TCR beta chains were confirmed in vitro to be specific for cytomegalovirus antigens. V-gene and J-gene trimming of TCR beta chains was associated with a missense DCLRE1C variant in a later genetic analysis, and the association was replicated in an independent cohort. Sequencing depth was assumed to be roughly uniform across donors in the presence/absence analyses, though that assumption may not hold. Correlated functional status among segregating V segments might be attributable to linkage disequilibrium, but an unknown experimental factor could not be ruled out. Because counts were too low, seventeen rarely observed V segments, including chromosome 9 orphons, were left out of the earlier analysis of some 640 of the donors. Some IMGT-functional V segments, including TRBV6-2 and TRBV6-3, could not be told apart with the 87-base-pair reads, so those segments were excluded. The authors suggested that the approach could potentially be generalized to other disease states and immunological phenotypes. In a later analysis, the rate of TCR association differed among HLA loci, with DRB1 alleles having the most associated TCRs and HLA-C alleles having the fewest. Most CMV-associated TCR beta chains appeared to be HLA-restricted in a later analysis, and the HLA associations seemed to be driven largely by CMV exposure. The classifier was reported to diagnose cytomegalovirus status with high specificity and sensitivity in both the original and validation cohorts. In a later analysis, several top co-occurrence clusters were reported to appear linked to parvovirus B19, influenza, CMV and Epstein-Barr virus. A later analysis associated around 16,000 TCR beta sequences with specific HLA alleles at a false discovery rate of 0.05. The only immune exposure information available for the cohort was CMV serostatus. The sequencing pipeline was judged likely to have produced a cluster of highly shared sequence variants as a technical artifact. A total of fewer than 200 TCR beta chains were listed by the study as associated with cytomegalovirus. A later analysis found that HLA-associated TCR beta chains were more clonally expanded and had lower generation probabilities than equally common non-associated chains. Because HLA typing was unavailable for some donors at each locus, only the typed subset was used in association tests. A further reported finding was that TCR beta sequences accurately predicted the HLA-A and HLA-B alleles for most subjects in the first cohort.

Libraries were made using the immunoSEQ multiplex PCR assay. For the multiplex PCR, a mixture combining 60 forward primers for TCR Vbeta segments and 13 reverse primers for TCR Jbeta segments was used. A multiplex PCR assay on genomic DNA amplified the CDR3 region of rearranged TCR beta genes. Amplified TCR beta libraries were sequenced as 87-base-pair reads on the Illumina HiSeq System. Regarding the original processing steps: In a later analysis, tens of millions of unique TCR beta chains were counted across the 690 or so repertoires, and about 9.9 million of these chains were shared by at least two donors. Raw reads were error-corrected and collapsed into unique sequences by a nearest-neighbor algorithm in which closely related sequences were merged to remove PCR and sequencing errors. To assign V, D and J gene segments, CDR3 sequences were aligned to IMGT reference sequences. Each retained sequence needed at least a six-nucleotide match to both a V gene segment and a J gene segment. A rearrangement was called productive if the CDR3 had no stop codons and remained in frame with V and J, and every other rearrangement was called non-productive. CDR3 was defined according to IMGT convention as the region running from the second conserved V-encoded cysteine to the conserved J-encoded phenylalanine. The earlier analysis of about 610 of the donors excluded sequences that lacked an unambiguous match to a single V gene segment. In an earlier analysis of 450 to 750 of the donors, a V segment was called functional when productive rearrangements were above 56.7%, and segregating when the standard deviation between donors exceeded 5%. A statistical classification framework was built for diagnosing cytomegalovirus status from the catalog of TCR beta chain sequences. In a later analysis, V and J genes were assigned by comparing TCR nucleotide sequences against IMGT/GENE-DB human TR gene sequences. A later analysis assigned CDR3 sequences and most-parsimonious VDJ recombination scenarios with the TCRdist pipeline. A later analysis defined each TCR beta chain by its CDR3 amino acid sequence plus V-gene family, and excluded reads lacking a unique V-gene family. To address suspected cross-contamination and a sequencing artifact, a later analysis removed roughly 580 highly shared, low-generation-probability nucleotide sequences. In a later analysis, a clonal expansion index for each public chain was calculated from normalized within-repertoire ranks of inferred template counts. Generation probabilities in a later analysis came from a VDJ recombination model fitted to out-of-frame rearrangements, and those results were checked against IGoR. In a later analysis, hypergeometric tests were used to score TCR-TCR, TCR-HLA and TCR-CMV co-occurrence, with a repertoire-size bias correction applied to TCR pairs. In a later analysis, false discovery rates were estimated by permuting HLA or CMV assignments 20 times. In a later analysis, co-occurring TCRs were grouped with DBSCAN, and TCRdist sequence similarity was added when clustering was performed within HLA-allele-positive subsets. Repertoires with fewer than 30,000 or more than 120,000 public chains were left out of co-occurrence clustering, as were about five repertoires with anomalous nucleotide sharing. TCRdb took this table from immuneACCESS and kept in-frame rearrangements with V and J called. Such tables lack part of the clones; where checked against another copy, unresolved V genes explain under half of the gap, and the rest is unexplained. Clone size and the V and J calls come from that table; the DNA yielded D and trimming. Here the sample has fewer than 110,000 clones; 73% occur a single time. The ten largest clones capture 6.5% to 8.5% of the sample.

CDR1 MNHEY and CDR2 SMNVEV are derived from the germline V gene (reference sequence). From the cysteine up to the phenylalanine, the CDR3 has a length of 13 residues. Only the CDR3 region is kept as DNA, spanning 39 bases read in frame from base 1. The cohort consisted of approximately 670 healthy bone marrow donors. Cohort members were all nominally healthy when sampled, although unrecorded immune exposures were likely present. The donor tested CMV seronegative, placing the donor among the approximately 360 seronegative members of the cohort. A peripheral blood sample was provided by each donor, and peripheral blood mononuclear cells were used for TCR beta sequencing. The Qiagen DNeasy Blood Extraction Kit was used to extract genomic DNA from the blood cell samples.

The rearranged segments are TRBV27 and TRBJ2-7, and TRBD1 may be the D gene, going by 5 matching bases. This receptor was taken from a man younger than 45 in good health and CMV-seronegative. The sample comprised PBMCs. The sequenced DNA: TGTGCCAGCAGAGGAGACAGATTTTACCCATCCACATTC. Translation gives CASRGDRFYPSTF.